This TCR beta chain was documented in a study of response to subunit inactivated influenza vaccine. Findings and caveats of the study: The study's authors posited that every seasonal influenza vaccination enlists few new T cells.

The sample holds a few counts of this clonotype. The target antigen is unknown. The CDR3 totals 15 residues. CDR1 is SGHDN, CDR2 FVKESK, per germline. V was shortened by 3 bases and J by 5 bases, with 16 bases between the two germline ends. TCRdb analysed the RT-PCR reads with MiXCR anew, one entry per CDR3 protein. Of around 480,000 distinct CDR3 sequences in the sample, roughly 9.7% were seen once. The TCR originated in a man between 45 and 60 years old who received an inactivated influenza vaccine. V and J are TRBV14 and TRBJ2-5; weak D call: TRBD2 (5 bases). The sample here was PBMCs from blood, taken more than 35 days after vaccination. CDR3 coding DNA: TGTGCCAGCAGCCAGTACCGGACCCGAGGGGAGACCCAGTACTTC. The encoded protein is CASSQYRTRGETQYF.